Only a few counts were recorded for the clone carrying this T cell receptor (beta chain). Its antigen remains unidentified. One junction end does not reproduce the germline sequence, and a read error may be involved. TCRbeta libraries were built with three rounds of nested PCR, modified from ARM-PCR. From the multiplex PCR reads, TCRdb called clonotypes with MiXCR, one entry per CDR3 protein. The sample lists roughly 120,000 distinct CDR3 sequences, roughly 80% seen once, with around a third in the top ten. The data were obtained in a study of tumor and adjacent non-tumor tissue in lung cancer. Study summary: Stage I to III disease affected ten to eleven men and 4 or 5 women aged about 31 to 85. Study-wide points: Normal lung showed higher cumulative top 100 clone frequency than tumor.

The germline V gene encodes CDR1 SGHAT and CDR2 FQNNGV. The CDR3 consists of 15 residues. No cell sorting was done before RNA was extracted from the tissue. V usage is TRBV11-2 and J usage is TRBJ1-2; D is perhaps TRBD1 (6 bases). The sequenced sample was lung tumor tissue. The sequence derives from a woman aged 55-70 years with non-small cell lung cancer. The CDR3 DNA follows: TGTGCCAGCAACTTAGGGGGTCTCTATCCCTATGGCTACACCTTC. Its translation is CASNLGGLYPYGYTF. Looking up the rest from reference TRBV11-2 and TRBJ1-2 gives the full variable domain: EAGVAQSPRYKIIEKRQSVAFWCNPISGHATLYWYQQILGQGPKLLIQFQNNGVVDDSQLPKDRFSAERLKGVDSTLKIQPAKLEDSAVYLCASNLGGLYPYGYTFGSGTRLTVV.